These 30 T cell receptor beta chains share one sample of origin, sequenced in a study of cytomegalovirus exposure and HLA in healthy donors. Primers for the PCR totalled 60 Vbeta and 13 Jbeta. The protocol was immunoSEQ multiplex PCR, while the TCRdb copy is restricted to in-frame clones and leaves out a portion. The table records some 120,000 clones, 65% to 80% of them present only once. What was sequenced was PBMCs. All receptors derive from a man aged 25 to 40 in good health and CMV-seronegative.

The rearrangement links TRBV2 to TRBJ2-4, with a weak D call TRBD2 (6 bases). The CDR3 runs to 14 residues. The germline V gene has CDR1 SNHLY and CDR2 FYNNEI. With 3 bases removed from V and 6 bases from J, the gap between germline ends came to 12 bases. CDR3 region: CASSEREVRNIQYF. In DNA, the CDR3 is TGTGCCAGCAGTGAGAGGGAGGTGAGAAACATTCAGTACTTC.

This chain uses TRBV27 with TRBJ2-2, with D possibly matching TRBD2 (5 bases). V lost 6 bases and J 3 bases, leaving 14 bases between the germline ends. This CDR3 contains 15 residues. Per the germline V gene, CDR1 is MNHEY and CDR2 is SMNVEV (reference sequence). The CDR3 here is CASRGGGFDTGELFF. The CDR3 nucleotides read TGTGCCAGCAGAGGTGGAGGTTTTGACACCGGGGAGCTGTTTTTT.

The chain employs TRBV9 and TRBJ2-7, with D possibly matching TRBD1 (6 bases). The CDR3 has 15 amino acids. Trimming cost V 2 bases and J 4 bases, with 16 bases left between them. Germline loops: CDR1 SGDLS, CDR2 YYNGEE. The CDR3 sequence: CASSVPPQQGYEQYF. In nucleotides, the CDR3 is TGTGCCAGCAGCGTCCCCCCTCAACAGGGATACGAGCAGTACTTC.

V usage is TRBV28 and J usage is TRBJ2-7; TRBD1 is a possible D gene (6 bases). The CDR3 covers 15 residues. From germline, CDR1 is MDHEN and CDR2 SYDVKM. V lost 2 bases and J 0 bases, leaving 11 bases between the germline ends. The CDR3 DNA is TGTGCCAGCAGTTTAGGGGGACATAGCTCCTACGAGCAGTACTTC. It translates to CASSLGGHSSYEQYF.

This clone has just a few counts. V gene TRBV6-5 combines with J gene TRBJ2-5; a possible D gene is TRBD1 (6 bases). Germline lookup yields CDR1 MNHEY and CDR2 SVGAGI. V lost 2 bases, J lost 3 bases, and 16 bases lay in between. This CDR3 has 16 amino acids. The CDR3 DNA reads TGTGCCAGCAGTTACCAGGGGCAGTCGTGGGAAGAGACCCAGTACTTC. The encoded protein is CASSYQGQSWEETQYF.

The V and J genes are TRBV7-9 and TRBJ1-5; D not certain. The ends were cut back, 4 bases at V and 6 bases at J, with 13 bases in the middle. The CDR3 totals 14 residues. In germline, CDR1 is SEHNR, CDR2 FQNEAQ (reference sequence). The DNA for the CDR3 is TGTGCCAGCAGCTCGACTCTGGCCGGTCAGCCCCAGCATTTT. Protein product: CASSSTLAGQPQHF.

The rearrangement joins TRBV15 to TRBJ2-7; D remains ambiguous. The CDR3 has 13 residues. Trimming shortened V by 1 base and J by 4 bases, and 8 bases separated the two germline ends. From germline, CDR1 is LNHNV and CDR2 YYDKDF (reference sequence). CDR3 region: CATSRAPEYEQYF. In DNA, the CDR3 is TGTGCCACCAGCAGAGCGCCCGAGTACGAGCAGTACTTC. The whole variable domain, remainder taken from reference TRBV15 and TRBJ2-7, is DAMVIQNPRYQVTQFGKPVTLSCSQTLNHNVMYWYQQKSSQAPKLLFHYYDKDFNNEADTPDNFQSRRPNTSFCFLDIRSPGLGDTAMYLCATSRAPEYEQYFGPGTRLTVT.

V usage is TRBV2 and J usage is TRBJ2-6; tentatively, D is TRBD1 (5 bases). The CDR3 covers 14 residues. CDR1 and CDR2 (germline): SNHLY, FYNNEI. V was pared by 7 bases and J by 2 bases, with 9 bases between. This CDR3 reads CASNPDTGANVLTF. The DNA for the CDR3 is TGTGCCAGCAATCCGGACACTGGGGCCAACGTCCTGACTTTC.

The chain couples TRBV6-5 to TRBJ1-1, with TRBD1 matching 7 bases. The CDR3 covers 13 residues. The V segment lost 4 bases and the J segment 5 bases; nucleotides outside the gene matches: 4. Germline V gene data show CDR1 as MNHEY and CDR2 as SVGAGI. The CDR3 protein is CASSLDRRTEAFF. As DNA, the CDR3 is TGTGCCAGCAGTTTGGACAGGCGGACTGAAGCTTTCTTT.

The chain employs TRBV28 and TRBJ2-3; TRBD2 matches at 10 bases. V lost 5 bases and J lost 4; bases outside the gene matches: 6. This CDR3 contains 15 residues. Germline values: CDR1 MDHEN, CDR2 SYDVKM. CDR3 region: CASSPGGLASDTQYF. Written as DNA, the CDR3 is TGTGCCAGCAGTCCGGGGGGACTAGCGTCAGATACGCAGTATTTT.

V is TRBV7-9 and J is TRBJ2-1; 9 nucleotides line up with TRBD1. V lost 5 bases, J lost 3 bases, and 11 bases stayed unmatched. The CDR3 covers 17 residues. In germline, CDR1 is SEHNR, CDR2 FQNEAQ (reference sequence). In nucleotides, the CDR3 is TGTGCCAGCAGCCGCTCCGCCGGGACAGGGTTCTACAATGAGCAGTTCTTC. Protein: CASSRSAGTGFYNEQFF.

This clone has a handful of counts. The CDR3 region has the DNA TGTGCCAGCAGTTCAAGACAGGGCTCAGGCAATCAGCCCCAGCATTTT. Protein product: CASSSRQGSGNQPQHF. This rearrangement joins TRBV28 to TRBJ1-5, with TRBD1 matching over 7 bases. The CDR3 contains 16 residues. In germline, CDR1 is MDHEN, CDR2 SYDVKM. Trimming removed 4 bases from V and 2 bases from J; junction bases left unmatched: 8.

The chain combines TRBV12-5 with TRBJ2-7; D is uncertain. The CDR3 length is 10 residues. V was cut by 3 bases and J by 7 bases, with 4 bases left in between. CDR1 is LGHNT, CDR2 FRNRAP, per germline. As DNA, the CDR3 is TGTGCTAGTGGTTTACTAGAGCAGTACTTC. Protein product: CASGLLEQYF.

This chain joins TRBV19 and TRBJ1-1, with TRBD1 matching 8 bases. The CDR3 contains 15 residues. CDR1 and CDR2 from the germline V gene are LNHDA and SQIVND (reference sequence). J lost 0 bases, V lost 4 bases, and 4 bases had no gene match. The CDR3 DNA sequence: TGTGCCAGTAGTACGGGACAGGTCATGAACACTGAAGCTTTCTTT. Translated: CASSTGQVMNTEAFF.

This chain uses TRBV18 with TRBJ1-1, with 10 bases identical to TRBD1. Unmatched junction bases numbered 8, after V lost 5 bases and J lost 5 bases. CDR1 is KGHSH, CDR2 LQKENI, per germline. This CDR3 comprises 15 residues. The CDR3 sequence: CASSRDRGWETEAFF. The CDR3 DNA sequence: TGTGCCAGCTCAAGGGACAGGGGATGGGAAACTGAAGCTTTCTTT. The full variable domain, in which reference TRBV18 and TRBJ1-1 provide the parts outside the CDR3, is NAGVMQNPRHLVRRRGQEARLRCSPMKGHSHVYWYRQLPEEGLKFMVYLQKENIIDESGMPKERFSAEFPKEGPSILRIQQVVRGDSAAYFCASSRDRGWETEAFFGQGTRLTVV.

This chain uses TRBV23-1 with TRBJ1-2; D remains ambiguous. TRBV23-1 qualifies as an ORF whose function is uncertain. Trimming took off 6 bases at V and 0 bases at J, with 23 bases between the two ends. CDR3 length: 18 amino acids. The DNA of the CDR3 is TGCGCCAGCAGAACCCCCGAGAGGTTACGGGAAGCTAACTATGGCTACACCTTC. This gives the protein CASRTPERLREANYGYTF.

The rearrangement uses TRBV27 and TRBJ1-4; 7 bases align to TRBD1. The CDR3 spans 18 residues. The V segment lost 5 bases and the J segment 8 bases; nucleotides outside the gene matches: 20. CDR1 and CDR2 from the germline V gene are MNHEY and SMNVEV (reference sequence). The DNA of the CDR3 is TGTGCCAGCAGTCCACGCCCGACAGGGCCCCGTCGGGGAGAAAAACTGTTTTTT. Its protein product is CASSPRPTGPRRGEKLFF.

This sequence joins TRBV27 and TRBJ2-3, with 9 bases lining up with TRBD2. The CDR3 runs to 15 residues. V was pared by 6 bases and J by 3 bases, with 7 bases of the junction left unmatched. The germline V gene encodes CDR1 MNHEY and CDR2 SMNVEV (reference sequence). The CDR3 region is CASSVAGDGTDTQYF. Here the CDR3 DNA reads TGTGCCAGCAGCGTAGCGGGAGACGGAACAGATACGCAGTATTTT.

V gene TRBV5-1 combines with J gene TRBJ2-5; D may be TRBD2 (6 bases). There are 13 residues in the CDR3. CDR1 and CDR2 (germline): SGHRS, YFSETQ. Trimming stripped 0 bases from V and 5 bases from J, with 8 bases between. As DNA, the CDR3 is TGCGCCAGCAGCTTGGAAGGGAGGGAGACCCAGTACTTC. Translation gives CASSLEGRETQYF.

This chain joins TRBV10-3 and TRBJ2-3; TRBD2 is a possible D gene (7 bases). The CDR3 is 13 residues long. Trimming shortened V by 10 bases and J by 6 bases, and 17 bases separated the two germline ends. Germline V CDR1 and CDR2: ENHRY, SYGVKD. The CDR3 DNA is TGTGCCACCAGGGAGGGGCAGGGGGATACGCAGTATTTT. Amino acids: CATREGQGDTQYF.

This chain links TRBV19 with TRBJ1-1; a weak D match, TRBD1 (6 bases). Trimming removed 7 bases from V and 7 bases from J, with 19 bases in between. Per germline, CDR1 LNHDA and CDR2 SQIVND (reference sequence). The CDR3 is 14 amino acids. In nucleotides, the CDR3 is TGTGCCAGTACCCCGGTAGGGGGTTATATTGAAGCTTTCTTT. It yields the protein CASTPVGGYIEAFF. The full variable domain, in which reference TRBV19 and TRBJ1-1 provide the parts outside the CDR3, is DGGITQSPKYLFRKEGQNVTLSCEQNLNHDAMYWYRQDPGQGLRLIYYSQIVNDFQKGDIAEGYSVSREKKESFPLTVTSAQKNPTAFYLCASTPVGGYIEAFFGQGTRLTVV.

The chain couples TRBV29-1 to TRBJ1-2; 9 bases match TRBD1. Germline loops: CDR1 SQVTM, CDR2 ANQGSEA. Unmatched junction bases numbered 8, after V lost 5 bases and J lost 4 bases. The CDR3 covers 14 residues. CDR3: CSVPGQGSFYGYTF. CDR3 sequence (DNA): TGCAGCGTTCCGGGACAGGGTTCCTTCTATGGCTACACCTTC.

The gene calls are TRBV9 and TRBJ1-6, with a possible D match to TRBD1 (6 bases). Germline V lookup: CDR1 SGDLS, CDR2 YYNGEE. V was pared by 2 bases and J by 3 bases, with 12 bases between. The CDR3 is 16 amino acids. CDR3: CASSVTGRDYNSPLHF. The CDR3 nucleotides are TGTGCCAGCAGCGTTACAGGGAGGGACTATAATTCACCCCTCCACTTT.

The chain joins TRBV7-9 to TRBJ1-2; no clear D gene. The CDR3 runs 15 residues. V was clipped by 1 base and J by 5 bases, with 14 bases between them. The V gene's germline CDR1 is SEHNR and CDR2 FQNEAQ (reference sequence). The CDR3 is CASSLEQPPTYGYTF. The CDR3 DNA reads as TGTGCCAGCAGCTTAGAACAGCCTCCGACATATGGCTACACCTTC.

This chain links TRBV7-9 with TRBJ2-2, with D possibly matching TRBD2 (5 bases). Per germline, CDR1 SEHNR and CDR2 FQNEAQ (reference sequence). This CDR3 is built from 13 residues. Trimming took 10 bases from V and 7 from J, leaving 16 bases between them. CDR3 sequence: CATHTRVIGELFF. Written as DNA, the CDR3 is TGTGCCACTCATACTAGGGTGATCGGGGAGCTGTTTTTT.

The chain uses TRBV5-6 and TRBJ2-7, with 7 bases matching TRBD1. V lost 0 bases and J lost 2; bases outside the gene matches: 5. Germline V gene lookup returns CDR1 SGHDT and CDR2 YYEEEE. The CDR3 covers 15 residues. The CDR3: CASSLGQGSAYEQYF. For the CDR3, the DNA is TGTGCCAGCAGCTTGGGACAGGGTAGCGCCTACGAGCAGTACTTC.

The rearrangement uses TRBV28 and TRBJ2-7; D is perhaps TRBD1 (6 bases). There are 14 residues in the CDR3. CDR1 is MDHEN and CDR2 is SYDVKM in the germline V gene. Trimming left V 2 bases short and J 1 base short, with 9 bases between. The CDR3 sequence: CASSLHTGSYEQYF. Written as DNA, the CDR3 is TGTGCCAGCAGTTTACATACAGGGTCCTACGAGCAGTACTTC.

V is TRBV21-1 and J is TRBJ2-1; TRBD2 was called by the table and not checked on the DNA. TRBV21-1 is labeled a pseudogene. This CDR3 spans 13 amino acids. The CDR3 sequence: CASSSRDYNEQFF. CDR3 nucleotide sequence: TGTGCCAGCAGCAGCCGGGACTACAATGAGCAGTTCTTC.

V is TRBV9 and J is TRBJ2-2; 7 nucleotides line up with TRBD2. The trim removed 0 bases at V and 6 bases at J, leaving 5 bases unmatched. The CDR3 covers 15 residues. CDR1 and CDR2 (germline): SGDLS, YYNGEE. The chain's CDR3 is CASSVAAGAAGELFF. The CDR3 nucleotides are TGTGCCAGCAGCGTAGCTGCGGGAGCGGCCGGGGAGCTGTTTTTT.

The chain couples TRBV19 to TRBJ2-5, with D uncertain. Germline V gene lookup returns CDR1 LNHDA and CDR2 SQIVND (reference sequence). The CDR3 extends over 14 amino acids. V lost 0 bases and J 5 bases, leaving 10 bases between the germline ends. CDR3 protein: CASSIDARWETQYF. The DNA of the CDR3 is TGTGCCAGTAGTATAGATGCCAGGTGGGAGACCCAGTACTTC.